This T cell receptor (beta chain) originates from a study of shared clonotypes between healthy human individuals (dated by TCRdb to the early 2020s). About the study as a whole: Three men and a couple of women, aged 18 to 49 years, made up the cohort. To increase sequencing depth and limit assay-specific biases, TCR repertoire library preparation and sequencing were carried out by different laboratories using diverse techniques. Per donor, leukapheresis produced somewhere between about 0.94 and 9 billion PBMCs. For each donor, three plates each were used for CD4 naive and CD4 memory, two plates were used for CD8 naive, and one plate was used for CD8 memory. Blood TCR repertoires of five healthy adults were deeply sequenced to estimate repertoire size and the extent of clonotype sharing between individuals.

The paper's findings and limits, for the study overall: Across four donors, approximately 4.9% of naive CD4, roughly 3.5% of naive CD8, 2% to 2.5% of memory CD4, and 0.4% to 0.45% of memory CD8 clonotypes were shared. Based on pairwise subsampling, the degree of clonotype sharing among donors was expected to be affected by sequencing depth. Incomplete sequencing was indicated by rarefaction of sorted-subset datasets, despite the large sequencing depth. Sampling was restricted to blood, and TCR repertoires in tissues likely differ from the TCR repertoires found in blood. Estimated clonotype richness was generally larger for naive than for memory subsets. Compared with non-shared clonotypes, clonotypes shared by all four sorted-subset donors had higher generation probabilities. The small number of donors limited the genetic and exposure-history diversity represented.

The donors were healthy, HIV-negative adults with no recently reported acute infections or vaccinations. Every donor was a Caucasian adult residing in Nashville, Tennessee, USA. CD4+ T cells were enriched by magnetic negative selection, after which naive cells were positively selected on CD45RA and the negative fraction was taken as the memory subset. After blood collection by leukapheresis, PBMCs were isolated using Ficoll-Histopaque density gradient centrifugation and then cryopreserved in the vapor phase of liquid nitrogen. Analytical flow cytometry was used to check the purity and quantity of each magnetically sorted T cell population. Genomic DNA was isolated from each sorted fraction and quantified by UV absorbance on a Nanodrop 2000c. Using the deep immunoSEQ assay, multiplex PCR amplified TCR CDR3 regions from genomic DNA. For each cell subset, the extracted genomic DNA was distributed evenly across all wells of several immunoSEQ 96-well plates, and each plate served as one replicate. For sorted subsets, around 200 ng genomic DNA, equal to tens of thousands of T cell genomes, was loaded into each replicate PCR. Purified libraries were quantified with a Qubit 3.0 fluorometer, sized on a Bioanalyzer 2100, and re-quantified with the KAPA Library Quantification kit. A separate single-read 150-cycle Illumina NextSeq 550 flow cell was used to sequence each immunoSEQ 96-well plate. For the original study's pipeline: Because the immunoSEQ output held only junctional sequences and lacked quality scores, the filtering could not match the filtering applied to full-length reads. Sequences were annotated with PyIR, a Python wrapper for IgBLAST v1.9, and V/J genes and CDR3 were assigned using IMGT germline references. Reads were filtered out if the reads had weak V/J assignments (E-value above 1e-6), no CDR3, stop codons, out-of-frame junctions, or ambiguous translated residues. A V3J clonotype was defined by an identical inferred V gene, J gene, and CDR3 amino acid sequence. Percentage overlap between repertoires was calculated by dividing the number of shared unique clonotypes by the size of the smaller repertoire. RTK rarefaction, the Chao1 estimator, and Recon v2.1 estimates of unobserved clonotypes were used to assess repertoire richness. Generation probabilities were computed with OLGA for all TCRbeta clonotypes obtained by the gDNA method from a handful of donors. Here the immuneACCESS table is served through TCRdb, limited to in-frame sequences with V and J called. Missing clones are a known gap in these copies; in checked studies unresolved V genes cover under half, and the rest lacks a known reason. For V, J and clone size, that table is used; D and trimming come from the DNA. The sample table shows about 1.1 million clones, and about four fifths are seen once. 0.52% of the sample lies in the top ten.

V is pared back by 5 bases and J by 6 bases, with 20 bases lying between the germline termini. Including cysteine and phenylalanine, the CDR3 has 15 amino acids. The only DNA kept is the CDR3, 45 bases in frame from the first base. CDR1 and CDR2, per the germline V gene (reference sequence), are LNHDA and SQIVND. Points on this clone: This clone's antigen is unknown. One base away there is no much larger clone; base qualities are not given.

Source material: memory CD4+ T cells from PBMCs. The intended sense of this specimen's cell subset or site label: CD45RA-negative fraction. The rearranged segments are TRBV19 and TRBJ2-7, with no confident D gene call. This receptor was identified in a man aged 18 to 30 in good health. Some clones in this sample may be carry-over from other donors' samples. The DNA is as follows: TGTGCCAGTAGTCCGCGTTGGGTCCCGGGTTCCGAGCAGTACTTC. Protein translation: CASSPRWVPGSEQYF.